Listed below are T cell receptor beta chains from one sample, sequenced in a study of response to subunit inactivated influenza vaccine. A single record per CDR3 protein comes from TCRdb applying MiXCR to the RT-PCR reads. Here the sample spans fewer than 600,000 distinct CDR3 sequences, approximately 7.3% being singletons. Sequencing used PBMCs from blood, obtained about 23 months after vaccination. The receptor set was obtained from a man aged 50 to 69 who received an inactivated influenza vaccine. Both conserved end residues are part of each CDR3. A D gene is named only where the DNA matches it firmly. The listing skips clone size in some rows; elsewhere it reads once, few, many or a size class.

D,J,size,V,DNA,CDR3
.,TRBJ2-4,many,TRBV3-1,TGTGCCAGCAGCCAGGGGGGCAGGGCCAAAAACATTCAGTACTTC,CASSQGGRAKNIQYF
TRBD1,TRBJ1-1,few,TRBV4-1,TGCGCCAGCAGCAAAGGGGGGAGCAGGGGGGGTCTGAACACTGAAGCTTTCTTT,CASSKGGSRGGLNTEAFF
TRBD1,TRBJ2-1,once,TRBV11-2,TGTGCCAGCAGCTTAAATCCGGGCGGGACAGGAGACAATGAGCAGTTCTTC,CASSLNPGGTGDNEQFF
TRBD1,TRBJ2-6,few,TRBV15,TGTGCCACCAGCAGAACAGGGGTCGGGGCCAACGTCCTGACTTTC,CATSRTGVGANVLTF
.,TRBJ2-1,many,TRBV11-2,TGTGCCAGCAGCTTAGCACCAGGTTCCTACAATGAGCAGTTCTTC,CASSLAPGSYNEQFF
.,TRBJ1-1,.,TRBV20-1,TGCAGTGCTAGTGACAGGACTGCCGGGGCTTTCTTT,CSASDRTAGAFF
TRBD1,TRBJ1-3,.,TRBV27,TGTGCCAGCAGTCTCCGACAGGGGGCGAACACCATATATTTT,CASSLRQGANTIYF
TRBD1,TRBJ2-2,many,TRBV29-1,TGCAGCGTTGAGACAGGGAGTGTCGGGGAGCTGTTTTTT,CSVETGSVGELFF
TRBD2,TRBJ2-3,.,TRBV2,TGTGCCAGCAGCGATCAGGGACTAGCTTCCTCTACGCAGTATTTT,CASSDQGLASSTQYF
.,TRBJ2-1,many,TRBV20-1,TGCAGTGCTGACGACACAACCTCCTACAATGAGCAGTTCTTC,CSADDTTSYNEQFF
.,TRBJ2-2,many,TRBV10-3,TGTGCCATCAGGCCTGAGGGACTCAAACTTACCGGGGAGCTGTTTTTT,CAIRPEGLKLTGELFF
.,TRBJ2-2,.,TRBV4-2,TGTGCCAGCAGCGGGGGGCTTATGAACACCGGGGAGCTGTTTTTT,CASSGGLMNTGELFF
.,TRBJ2-3,.,TRBV5-1,TGCGCCAGCAGAGGTATCACAGATACGCAGTATTTT,CASRGITDTQYF
.,TRBJ1-1,many,TRBV3-1,TGTGCCAGCAGCGGGGGCGGGATCACTGAAGCTTTCTTT,CASSGGGITEAFF
.,TRBJ1-2,many,TRBV7-2,TGTGCCAGCAGCCAATCGACAGGAAACTATGGCTACACCTTC,CASSQSTGNYGYTF
.,TRBJ2-3,.,TRBV4-2,TGTGCCAGCAGCCAAGAGCGGAGGGGGCGCTTCTCCGGCACAGATACGCAGTATTTT,CASSQERRGRFSGTDTQYF
TRBD1,TRBJ2-2,.,TRBV11-2,TGTGCCAGCAGCGCCCCGGACAGGGAAATTTATGACGGGGAGCTGTTTTTT,CASSAPDREIYDGELFF
TRBD1,TRBJ2-1,few,TRBV15,TGTGCCACCAGCAGAGATCCCGGACAGGGACGAAATGAGCAGTTCTTC,CATSRDPGQGRNEQFF
.,TRBJ1-2,few,TRBV7-8,TGTGCCAGCAGCTTAGAGCTAGGCGGCTATGGCTACACCTTC,CASSLELGGYGYTF
TRBD2,TRBJ2-7,.,TRBV7-2,TGTGCCAGCAGCGCGAGGACTAGCGGGTCCTACGAGCAGTACTTC,CASSARTSGSYEQYF
TRBD1,TRBJ1-5,.,TRBV27,TGTGCCAGCAGTTTAGAGGGGGACAGGAGACAGCCCCAGCATTTT,CASSLEGDRRQPQHF
TRBD1,TRBJ2-5,.,TRBV4-2,TGTGCCAGCAGCCAGGGGACAGCAGTCGGAGAGACCCAGTACTTC,CASSQGTAVGETQYF
.,TRBJ2-4,many,TRBV20-1,TGCAGTGCTAGTTCCCCGGGCAGGTCCGCCAAAAACATTCAGTACTTC,CSASSPGRSAKNIQYF
TRBD2,TRBJ2-3,many,TRBV12-3/TRBV12-4,TGTGCCAGCACCCCTTCCGGGACTAGCGGTGCAGATACGCAGTATTTT,CASTPSGTSGADTQYF